This is a list of T cell receptor beta chains from one sample in a study of cytomegalovirus exposure and HLA in healthy donors. Sequencing used immunoSEQ multiplex PCR; TCRdb keeps in-frame clones, though not all of them. The sample holds over 200,000 clones, roughly 80% seen once. The material sequenced was PBMCs. The receptors come from a woman aged 40 to 50 in good health and CMV-seropositive. CDR3s include the opening cysteine and the closing phenylalanine or tryptophan. Each record gives: J gene, V gene, D gene, clone size, CDR3 protein, CDR3 DNA. D genes are given only for firm matches. Clone size is not always given. Where it is, it says once, few, many or a class for expanded clones.

>TRBJ1-4|TRBV5-4|TRBD1|few
CASSQDSFGQGLEKLFF
TGTGCCAGCAGCCAGGACAGCTTCGGACAGGGTCTCGAAAAACTGTTTTTT
>TRBJ1-2|TRBV7-9|.|.
CASVSGRNYGYTF
TGTGCCAGCGTGTCAGGGCGTAACTATGGCTACACCTTC
>TRBJ2-3|TRBV9|.|.
CASSVVLSTDTQYF
TGTGCCAGCAGCGTAGTGCTATCCACAGATACGCAGTATTTT
>TRBJ2-1|TRBV14|.|once
CASSLLNRGYNEQFF
TGTGCCAGCAGCCTCCTCAATAGGGGCTACAATGAGCAGTTCTTC
>TRBJ1-5|TRBV7-2|.|.
CASSSYRTEQHF
TGTGCCAGCAGCTCGTATAGGACAGAACAGCATTTT
>TRBJ2-7|TRBV4-1|TRBD1|.
CASSLRGGDRGSYEQYF
TGCGCCAGCAGCCTCAGAGGGGGGGACAGGGGGTCCTACGAGCAGTACTTC
>TRBJ2-2|TRBV19|TRBD2|.
CASSNGRGTGELFF
TGTGCCAGTAGTAACGGGAGGGGAACCGGGGAGCTGTTTTTT
>TRBJ1-4|TRBV14|TRBD1|.
CASSQEEPRDRRLTTNEKLFF
TGTGCCAGCAGCCAAGAGGAACCAAGGGACAGAAGACTTACAACTAATGAAAAACTGTTTTTT
>TRBJ2-5|TRBV5-1|.|.
CASSPGSAETQYF
TGCGCCAGCAGCCCCGGGAGCGCGGAGACCCAGTACTTC
>TRBJ2-1|TRBV4-2|.|.
CASSQEPTGVADTYNEQFF
TGTGCCAGCAGCCAAGAGCCCACCGGGGTAGCGGACACCTACAATGAGCAGTTCTTC
>TRBJ1-2|TRBV4-3|.|.
CASSQPSYGDYTF
TGCGCCAGCAGCCAACCATCGTATGGAGACTACACCTTC
>TRBJ2-3|TRBV4-2|TRBD2|.
CASSQARWGEGTDTQYF
TGTGCCAGCAGCCAAGCCCGATGGGGGGAGGGTACAGATACGCAGTATTTT
>TRBJ1-5|TRBV7-2|.|.
CASSLGIGAGAQPQHF
TGTGCCAGCAGCTTAGGGATTGGGGCAGGGGCCCAGCCCCAGCATTTT
>TRBJ1-2|TRBV20-1|.|.
CSARGHYGYTF
TGCAGTGCAAGGGGTCATTATGGCTACACCTTC
>TRBJ1-2|TRBV30|.|few
CAWEPGLNYGYTF
TGTGCCTGGGAACCGGGACTTAACTATGGCTACACCTTC
>TRBJ2-1|TRBV7-3|.|.
CASSLEVESSYNEQFF
TGTGCCAGCAGCTTAGAGGTGGAGAGCTCCTACAATGAGCAGTTCTTC
>TRBJ1-2|TRBV6-6|.|.
CASSSTGGIRYGYTF
TGTGCCAGCAGTTCCACCGGGGGGATCCGCTATGGCTACACCTTC
>TRBJ1-4|TRBV7-6|TRBD1|.
CASSLDRTGGNEKLFF
TGTGCCAGCAGCTTAGACCGGACAGGGGGTAATGAAAAACTGTTTTTT
>TRBJ2-1|TRBV4-3|TRBD1|.
CASSQEVGQPREQFF
TGCGCCAGCAGCCAAGAAGTGGGACAGCCTAGGGAGCAGTTCTTC
>TRBJ2-7|TRBV2|TRBD1|.
CASSVPRDRSSYEQYF
TGTGCCAGCAGTGTCCCCCGGGACAGGAGCTCCTACGAGCAGTACTTC
>TRBJ2-5|TRBV10-3|.|.
CAISESRGFQETQYF
TGTGCCATCAGTGAGTCCAGGGGTTTTCAAGAGACCCAGTACTTC
>TRBJ1-1|TRBV7-9|.|.
CASSPDWGGGTTEAFF
TGTGCCAGCAGCCCTGATTGGGGAGGGGGAACCACTGAAGCTTTCTTT
>TRBJ2-5|TRBV5-1|TRBD2|.
CASSLESGSGETQYF
TGCGCCAGCAGCTTGGAGAGCGGGAGTGGAGAGACCCAGTACTTC
>TRBJ2-3|TRBV6-1|.|.
CASSTLRRDTQYF
TGTGCCAGCAGTACACTCCGGAGAGATACGCAGTATTTT
>TRBJ1-1|TRBV4-1|.|.
CASSQAEAAGAFF
TGCGCCAGCAGCCAAGCGGAGGCGGCGGGAGCTTTCTTT
>TRBJ1-2|TRBV5-1|.|.
CASSLVLYGYTF
TGCGCCAGCAGCTTGGTCCTGTATGGCTACACCTTC
>TRBJ1-2|TRBV19|.|.
CASSRGKQDYGYTF
TGTGCCAGTAGTAGGGGTAAACAGGACTATGGCTACACCTTC
>TRBJ2-5|TRBV7-2|TRBD1|.
CASSRGGTEETQYF
TGTGCCAGCAGCCGTGGTGGGACAGAAGAGACCCAGTACTTC
>TRBJ2-1|TRBV2|TRBD2|few
CASSELRGRSTNEQFF
TGTGCCAGCAGTGAACTCCGCGGGAGGAGCACCAATGAGCAGTTCTTC
>TRBJ1-4|TRBV9|.|.
CASSPPGPGGEKLFF
TGTGCCAGCAGCCCCCCGGGACCCGGGGGTGAAAAACTGTTTTTT
>TRBJ2-5|TRBV7-9|TRBD2|.
CASSKLAGGVETQYF
TGTGCCAGCAGCAAGCTAGCGGGAGGGGTAGAGACCCAGTACTTC
>TRBJ2-7|TRBV25-1|.|few
CASSGGRYEQYF
TGTGCCAGCAGCGGGGGACGCTACGAGCAGTACTTC
>TRBJ2-1|TRBV4-3|.|.
CASSQLSGNGGEQFF
TGCGCCAGCAGCCAGCTCTCGGGAAATGGCGGTGAGCAGTTCTTC
>TRBJ2-1|TRBV18|TRBD2|.
CASSLAGSSYNEQFF
TGTGCCAGCTCGCTAGCGGGATCCTCCTACAATGAGCAGTTCTTC
>TRBJ2-1|TRBV7-9|TRBD2|.
CASSSGTSGTHTNYNEQFF
TGTGCCAGCAGCTCCGGGACTAGCGGGACCCATACGAACTACAATGAGCAGTTCTTC
>TRBJ1-3|TRBV7-9|.|.
CASSLDNPGNTIYF
TGTGCCAGCAGCTTAGATAATCCTGGAAACACCATATATTTT
>TRBJ1-1|TRBV19|.|.
CASSIAAQAFTEAFF
TGTGCCAGTAGTATTGCTGCACAGGCTTTCACTGAAGCTTTCTTT
>TRBJ1-4|TRBV5-4|.|.
CASSPFLDSPNEKLFF
TGTGCCAGCAGCCCCTTCCTGGACAGTCCAAATGAAAAACTGTTTTTT
>TRBJ1-6|TRBV10-3|.|.
CAISEREGKGYNSPLHF
TGTGCCATCAGTGAGAGGGAGGGAAAGGGATATAATTCACCCCTCCACTTT
>TRBJ1-2|TRBV9|TRBD1|.
CASSDPGTGSADYGYTF
TGTGCCAGCAGCGATCCCGGGACAGGGAGTGCTGACTATGGCTACACCTTC
>TRBJ1-1|TRBV2|TRBD1|.
CASTIWGTGEGTEAFF
TGTGCCAGCACCATTTGGGGGACAGGGGAAGGCACTGAAGCTTTCTTT
>TRBJ1-2|TRBV18|TRBD1|once
CASSFNHRGDGYTF
TGTGCCAGCTCATTTAATCACAGGGGCGATGGCTACACCTTC
>TRBJ1-2|TRBV5-6|.|.
CASSPSGMGAVYGYTF
TGTGCCAGCAGCCCGAGTGGGATGGGGGCGGTCTATGGCTACACCTTC
>TRBJ2-1|TRBV5-4|TRBD1|.
CASSSGGDRGTNEQLF
TGTGCCAGCAGCTCGGGAGGGGACAGGGGTACCAATGAGCAGCTCTTC
>TRBJ2-3|TRBV5-1|TRBD1|.
CASSLNWGQGTDAQYF
TGCGCCAGCAGCTTGAATTGGGGACAGGGTACAGATGCGCAGTATTTT
>TRBJ2-3|TRBV5-1|TRBD2|.
CASSLALAHRTDTQYF
TGCGCCAGCAGCTTGGCACTAGCGCATCGCACAGATACGCAGTATTTT
>TRBJ2-1|TRBV7-6|.|.
CASSLARYNEQFF
TGTGCCAGCAGCTTAGCGAGGTACAATGAGCAGTTCTTC
>TRBJ1-1|TRBV11-2|.|few
CASSLDRNTEAFF
TGTGCCAGCAGCTTAGATCGGAACACTGAAGCTTTCTTT
>TRBJ1-5|TRBV19|.|.
CASSIMAQAYQPQHF
TGTGCCAGTAGTATAATGGCACAGGCTTATCAGCCCCAGCATTTT
>TRBJ2-7|TRBV7-6|TRBD2|.
CASSLSAGGSHLSYEQYF
TGTGCCAGCAGCTTGAGTGCGGGGGGTTCCCATTTATCCTACGAGCAGTACTTC
>TRBJ1-1|TRBV18|.|.
CASSATVNTEAFF
TGTGCCAGCTCTGCAACAGTGAACACTGAAGCTTTCTTT
>TRBJ1-2|TRBV7-9|.|.
CASSFSGISGYTF
TGTGCCAGCAGCTTCTCAGGGATTTCGGGCTACACCTTC
>TRBJ1-2|TRBV5-6|TRBD1|.
CASTRTGGSGYTF
TGTGCCAGCACAAGGACAGGGGGCTCTGGCTACACCTTC
>TRBJ1-4|TRBV18|.|once
CASSELATNEKLFF
TGTGCCAGCTCCGAACTTGCAACTAATGAAAAACTGTTTTTT
>TRBJ2-5|TRBV19|TRBD1|.
CASSMAWTGRSQETQYF
TGTGCCAGTAGTATGGCTTGGACAGGGAGATCTCAAGAGACCCAGTACTTC
>TRBJ2-7|TRBV27|TRBD2|once
CASSLSFPGLAGGPSYEQYF
TGTGCCAGCAGTTTATCCTTTCCGGGACTAGCGGGGGGTCCCTCCTACGAGCAGTACTTC
>TRBJ1-1|TRBV30|.|.
CAGGSGGAFF
TGTGCTGGGGGAAGTGGGGGGGCTTTCTTT